This record concerns one T cell receptor beta chain sequence. The antigen is undetermined. This specimen comes from a study of T cell responses to AZD1222 COVID-19 vaccine. Study conclusions and caveats: With dominance at 160-218 and 743-854, vaccine-associated CD4 TCRs spanned spike. Spike-specific TCR depth and breadth grew after two AZD1222 doses.

Sequencing was performed with immunoSEQ multiplex PCR; in TCRdb, only in-frame clones are kept and a portion is missing. The top ten hold less than 1.6% of the sample, which has roughly 84,000 clones, roughly 85% seen once. The TCR originated in an adult in good health. The input for sequencing was peripheral blood, taken on day 0 of AZD1222 vaccination.

CDR3 sequence (DNA): TGTGCCAGCAGTTTATCGGCAGGGGCAGGGCAGCCCCAGCATTTT. It is translated as CASSLSAGAGQPQHF. J is TRBJ1-5 and V is TRBV28, with a possible D match to TRBD1 (6 bases). Germline CDR1 is MDHEN and CDR2 is SYDVKM. CDR3 length: 15 residues. V was cut by 1 base and J by 7 bases, with 14 bases left in between. The full variable domain, with the rest looked up from reference TRBV28 and TRBJ1-5, is DVKVTQSSRYLVKRTGEKVFLECVQDMDHENMFWYRQDPGLGLRLIYFSYDVKMKEKGDIPEGYSVSREKKERFSLILESASTNQTSMYLCASSLSAGAGQPQHFGDGTRLSIL.